Listed below are T cell receptor beta chains from one sample, sequenced in a study of OX40 agonist ivuxolimab in advanced cancers. Here immunoSEQ multiplex PCR was the method, and the copy in TCRdb shows in-frame clones only, minus some. This table has 65,000 to 80,000 clones, approximately 89% appearing once. Sample: CD4+ or CD8+ T cells sorted from blood, taken in a trial of the OX40 agonist ivuxolimab. The receptor set was obtained from an adult with an advanced solid tumor such as melanoma, head and neck, liver or kidney cancer. The CDR3 runs from the conserved cysteine through the conserved F or W. Each record gives: CDR3 protein, CDR3 DNA, J gene, D gene, clone size, V gene. D genes are given only for firm matches. Only some rows state a clone size, as once, few, many or a class for expanded clones.

CDR3 protein: CASSSGQGAIYEQYF
CDR3 DNA: TGTGCCAGCAGCTCCGGACAGGGGGCAATCTACGAGCAGTACTTC
J gene: TRBJ2-7
D gene: TRBD1
clone size: .
V gene: TRBV5-4

CDR3 protein: CASSLSGRWNEQFF
CDR3 DNA: TGTGCCAGCAGCTTATCGGGTAGATGGAATGAGCAGTTCTTC
J gene: TRBJ2-1
D gene: .
clone size: .
V gene: TRBV11-3

CDR3 protein: CASSQAGTGSYEQYF
CDR3 DNA: TGTGCCAGCAGCCAAGCAGGGACCGGGAGCTACGAGCAGTACTTC
J gene: TRBJ2-7
D gene: .
clone size: .
V gene: TRBV4-2

CDR3 protein: CASSYGDRGHEQYF
CDR3 DNA: TGTGCCAGCAGTTACGGAGACAGGGGCCACGAGCAGTACTTC
J gene: TRBJ2-7
D gene: TRBD1
clone size: .
V gene: TRBV6-5

CDR3 protein: CASSRGGAEAYNEQFF
CDR3 DNA: TGTGCCAGCTCACGCGGGGGCGCTGAGGCCTACAATGAGCAGTTCTTC
J gene: TRBJ2-1
D gene: .
clone size: .
V gene: TRBV18

CDR3 protein: CASKGVRGAQPQHF
CDR3 DNA: TGTGCCAGTAAGGGGGTCAGGGGGGCTCAGCCCCAGCATTTT
J gene: TRBJ1-5
D gene: TRBD1
clone size: .
V gene: TRBV19

CDR3 protein: CASIKLQGGTEAFF
CDR3 DNA: TGTGCCAGTATAAAACTTCAGGGGGGCACTGAAGCTTTCTTT
J gene: TRBJ1-1
D gene: TRBD1
clone size: .
V gene: TRBV6-5

CDR3 protein: CASSPGAPFGYTF
CDR3 DNA: TGTGCCAGCAGTCCAGGGGCCCCTTTTGGCTACACCTTC
J gene: TRBJ1-2
D gene: .
clone size: .
V gene: TRBV27

CDR3 protein: CASSLGGAGVVGTQYF
CDR3 DNA: TGTGCCAGCAGCTTAGGAGGAGCGGGAGTAGTTGGTACGCAGTATTTT
J gene: TRBJ2-3
D gene: TRBD2
clone size: .
V gene: TRBV7-6

CDR3 protein: CASSFDRVVQPQHF
CDR3 DNA: TGTGCCAGCAGTTTTGACAGGGTAGTGCAGCCCCAGCATTTT
J gene: TRBJ1-5
D gene: TRBD1
clone size: .
V gene: TRBV28

CDR3 protein: CASYKGGARGDTQYF
CDR3 DNA: TGCGCCAGCTACAAAGGGGGGGCGAGGGGAGATACGCAGTATTTT
J gene: TRBJ2-3
D gene: .
clone size: .
V gene: TRBV23-1

CDR3 protein: CASRVGEGEQYF
CDR3 DNA: TGCGCCAGCAGAGTAGGGGAGGGCGAGCAGTACTTC
J gene: TRBJ2-7
D gene: TRBD2
clone size: .
V gene: TRBV10-2

CDR3 protein: CASSLSISEAFF
CDR3 DNA: TGTGCCAGCAGCTTGAGTATATCTGAAGCTTTCTTT
J gene: TRBJ1-1
D gene: .
clone size: .
V gene: TRBV7-9

CDR3 protein: CASSLQGAGNEKLFF
CDR3 DNA: TGCGCCAGCAGCCTGCAGGGGGCAGGTAATGAAAAACTGTTTTTT
J gene: TRBJ1-4
D gene: TRBD1
clone size: .
V gene: TRBV5-1

CDR3 protein: CASSLAQGDTQYF
CDR3 DNA: TGTGCCAGCAGCTTAGCTCAGGGAGATACGCAGTATTTT
J gene: TRBJ2-3
D gene: .
clone size: .
V gene: TRBV7-7

CDR3 protein: CASSRGQFNSNQPQHF
CDR3 DNA: TGTGCCAGCTCACGGGGACAGTTCAATAGCAATCAGCCCCAGCATTTT
J gene: TRBJ1-5
D gene: TRBD1
clone size: .
V gene: TRBV18

CDR3 protein: CAWSVIEGGGYTF
CDR3 DNA: TGTGCCTGGAGTGTAATTGAGGGTGGTGGCTACACCTTC
J gene: TRBJ1-2
D gene: .
clone size: .
V gene: TRBV30

CDR3 protein: CASSYDVKADGYTF
CDR3 DNA: TGTGCCAGCAGTTACGACGTCAAAGCCGATGGCTACACCTTC
J gene: TRBJ1-2
D gene: .
clone size: .
V gene: TRBV6-5

CDR3 protein: CASSPGTRAETQYF
CDR3 DNA: TGTGCCAGCAGCCCCGGGACTAGGGCCGAGACCCAGTACTTC
J gene: TRBJ2-5
D gene: TRBD2
clone size: .
V gene: TRBV7-9

CDR3 protein: CASSIRGGYEQYF
CDR3 DNA: TGTGCCAGTAGTATACGGGGAGGCTACGAGCAGTACTTC
J gene: TRBJ2-7
D gene: .
clone size: .
V gene: TRBV19

CDR3 protein: CASSRGRVWQSSYEQYF
CDR3 DNA: TGCGCCAGCAGCCGAGGGCGGGTGTGGCAGAGCTCCTACGAGCAGTACTTC
J gene: TRBJ2-7
D gene: .
clone size: .
V gene: TRBV23-1

CDR3 protein: CASSSRSSGGATDTQYF
CDR3 DNA: TGTGCCAGCAGTTCTCGTTCTAGCGGGGGGGCGACAGATACGCAGTATTTT
J gene: TRBJ2-3
D gene: TRBD2
clone size: .
V gene: TRBV7-2

CDR3 protein: CASSLYGGNGYTF
CDR3 DNA: TGTGCCAGCAGTTTATACGGGGGGAATGGCTACACCTTC
J gene: TRBJ1-2
D gene: .
clone size: once
V gene: TRBV28

CDR3 protein: CSVEDLGRPGGTQYF
CDR3 DNA: TGCAGCGTTGAAGATCTCGGACGCCCCGGGGGGACCCAGTACTTC
J gene: TRBJ2-5
D gene: .
clone size: .
V gene: TRBV29-1

CDR3 protein: CASRYNSPLHF
CDR3 DNA: TGTGCCAGCCGCTATAATTCACCCCTCCACTTT
J gene: TRBJ1-6
D gene: .
clone size: .
V gene: TRBV27

CDR3 protein: CASSDEGGRNQPQHF
CDR3 DNA: TGTGCCAGCAGTGATGAAGGAGGGCGCAATCAGCCCCAGCATTTT
J gene: TRBJ1-5
D gene: .
clone size: .
V gene: TRBV6-1

CDR3 protein: CASSIRRDTEAFF
CDR3 DNA: TGTGCCAGTAGTATACGGAGGGACACTGAAGCTTTCTTT
J gene: TRBJ1-1
D gene: .
clone size: .
V gene: TRBV19

CDR3 protein: CASSFEQGGWTEAFF
CDR3 DNA: TGTGCCAGCAGCTTTGAACAGGGCGGTTGGACTGAAGCTTTCTTT
J gene: TRBJ1-1
D gene: .
clone size: .
V gene: TRBV5-8

CDR3 protein: CASSQQGGAYEQYF
CDR3 DNA: TGTGCCAGCAGTCAACAGGGGGGCGCTTACGAGCAGTACTTC
J gene: TRBJ2-7
D gene: TRBD1
clone size: .
V gene: TRBV6-6

CDR3 protein: CASSPGGNTIYF
CDR3 DNA: TGTGCCAGCAGCCCGGGTGGAAACACCATATATTTT
J gene: TRBJ1-3
D gene: .
clone size: .
V gene: TRBV27

CDR3 protein: CASSPGALRETQYF
CDR3 DNA: TGTGCCAGCAGCCCAGGGGCCCTGCGGGAGACCCAGTACTTC
J gene: TRBJ2-5
D gene: .
clone size: .
V gene: TRBV7-2

CDR3 protein: CASRYLGGSGTDTQYF
CDR3 DNA: TGTGCCAGCAGATACCTTGGCGGGAGTGGAACAGATACGCAGTATTTT
J gene: TRBJ2-3
D gene: TRBD2
clone size: .
V gene: TRBV6-5

CDR3 protein: CASSFFLLAGNTGELFF
CDR3 DNA: TGTGCCAGCAGCTTCTTCCTCCTAGCGGGGAACACCGGGGAGCTGTTTTTT
J gene: TRBJ2-2
D gene: TRBD2
clone size: .
V gene: TRBV7-2

CDR3 protein: CASSVETGYLGSYNEQFF
CDR3 DNA: TGTGCCAGCAGTGTTGAGACAGGGTACTTAGGCTCCTACAATGAGCAGTTCTTC
J gene: TRBJ2-1
D gene: TRBD1
clone size: .
V gene: TRBV2

CDR3 protein: CASSPVRGWTGELFF
CDR3 DNA: TGTGCCAGCAGTCCAGTCAGGGGATGGACCGGGGAGCTGTTTTTT
J gene: TRBJ2-2
D gene: .
clone size: .
V gene: TRBV2

CDR3 protein: CAISDQTGGRGQETQYF
CDR3 DNA: TGTGCCATCAGTGACCAGACAGGGGGAAGAGGGCAAGAGACCCAGTACTTC
J gene: TRBJ2-5
D gene: TRBD1
clone size: .
V gene: TRBV10-3

CDR3 protein: CASSLAAGERYTQYF
CDR3 DNA: TGTGCCAGCAGCTTAGCAGCGGGGGAGAGGTATACGCAGTATTTT
J gene: TRBJ2-3
D gene: TRBD2
clone size: .
V gene: TRBV11-2

CDR3 protein: CASSQPGIGGYTF
CDR3 DNA: TGCGCCAGCAGCCAACCGGGAATCGGAGGCTACACCTTC
J gene: TRBJ1-2
D gene: .
clone size: .
V gene: TRBV5-1

CDR3 protein: CATTGDPSHTDTQYF
CDR3 DNA: TGTGCCACCACAGGGGACCCCAGCCACACAGATACGCAGTATTTT
J gene: TRBJ2-3
D gene: TRBD1
clone size: few
V gene: TRBV27

CDR3 protein: CASSRRVTGGSPLHF
CDR3 DNA: TGTGCCAGCAGTCGCCGGGTCACAGGGGGCTCACCCCTCCACTTT
J gene: TRBJ1-6
D gene: TRBD1
clone size: .
V gene: TRBV28

CDR3 protein: CASSPDTQETQYF
CDR3 DNA: TGTGCCAGTAGCCCCGACACACAAGAGACCCAGTACTTC
J gene: TRBJ2-5
D gene: .
clone size: .
V gene: TRBV19

CDR3 protein: CASSLSHLGRVVQFF
CDR3 DNA: TGTGCCAGCAGCTTATCCCACCTAGGGAGAGTAGTCCAGTTCTTC
J gene: TRBJ2-1
D gene: .
clone size: .
V gene: TRBV11-3

CDR3 protein: CASSTAQGINTEAFF
CDR3 DNA: TGTGCCAGCTCAACTGCACAGGGGATCAACACTGAAGCTTTCTTT
J gene: TRBJ1-1
D gene: TRBD1
clone size: few
V gene: TRBV18

CDR3 protein: CASSTGFDTGELFF
CDR3 DNA: TGTGCCAGCAGTACCGGCTTCGACACCGGGGAGCTGTTTTTT
J gene: TRBJ2-2
D gene: .
clone size: few
V gene: TRBV7-9

CDR3 protein: CASSEQGNTEAFF
CDR3 DNA: TGTGCCAGCAGTGAACAGGGGAACACTGAAGCTTTCTTT
J gene: TRBJ1-1
D gene: .
clone size: .
V gene: TRBV2

CDR3 protein: CAISEREANNSPLHF
CDR3 DNA: TGTGCCATCAGTGAGAGGGAGGCGAACAATTCACCCCTCCACTTT
J gene: TRBJ1-6
D gene: .
clone size: .
V gene: TRBV10-3

CDR3 protein: CASSFLISVTSATYEQYF
CDR3 DNA: TGTGCCAGCAGTTTTTTAATCTCAGTCACTAGCGCAACCTACGAGCAGTACTTC
J gene: TRBJ2-7
D gene: TRBD2
clone size: .
V gene: TRBV28

CDR3 protein: CASSLRQGPGTEAFF
CDR3 DNA: TGCGCCAGCAGCCTCCGACAGGGCCCAGGGACTGAAGCTTTCTTT
J gene: TRBJ1-1
D gene: TRBD1
clone size: .
V gene: TRBV5-1

CDR3 protein: CASSLPFSYEQYF
CDR3 DNA: TGTGCCAGCAGCTTGCCCTTCTCCTACGAGCAGTACTTC
J gene: TRBJ2-7
D gene: .
clone size: .
V gene: TRBV7-6

CDR3 protein: CASSLVEGRETQYF
CDR3 DNA: TGTGCCAGCAGCTTAGTGGAGGGGAGGGAGACCCAGTACTTC
J gene: TRBJ2-5
D gene: .
clone size: .
V gene: TRBV7-9

CDR3 protein: CASSGQGNEKLFF
CDR3 DNA: TGTGCCAGCAGCGGACAGGGTAATGAAAAACTGTTTTTT
J gene: TRBJ1-4
D gene: TRBD1
clone size: .
V gene: TRBV5-8

CDR3 protein: CASSAGQRNTEAFF
CDR3 DNA: TGTGCCAGTAGTGCGGGACAACGGAACACTGAAGCTTTCTTT
J gene: TRBJ1-1
D gene: .
clone size: few
V gene: TRBV19

CDR3 protein: CASRSGTSGRTEQFF
CDR3 DNA: TGTGCCAGCAGGTCCGGGACTAGCGGGAGGACTGAGCAGTTCTTC
J gene: TRBJ2-1
D gene: TRBD2
clone size: .
V gene: TRBV6-1

CDR3 protein: CASSRDLPSGTNEQFF
CDR3 DNA: TGTGCCAGCAGTCGTGACTTGCCCTCCGGGACTAATGAGCAGTTCTTC
J gene: TRBJ2-1
D gene: .
clone size: .
V gene: TRBV28

CDR3 protein: CASEGGESLETQYF
CDR3 DNA: TGTGCCAGCGAGGGGGGCGAGAGTTTGGAGACCCAGTACTTC
J gene: TRBJ2-5
D gene: .
clone size: .
V gene: TRBV11-3

CDR3 protein: CATSRDLGATNEKLFF
CDR3 DNA: TGTGCCACCAGCAGAGATCTGGGGGCAACTAATGAAAAACTGTTTTTT
J gene: TRBJ1-4
D gene: .
clone size: .
V gene: TRBV15

CDR3 protein: CASSLDRLAHNEQFF
CDR3 DNA: TGTGCCAGCAGCTTAGATCGGCTAGCGCACAATGAGCAGTTCTTC
J gene: TRBJ2-1
D gene: .
clone size: .
V gene: TRBV11-2

CDR3 protein: CASSPDGLTGELFF
CDR3 DNA: TGTGCCAGCAGCCCCGACGGACTCACCGGGGAGCTGTTTTTT
J gene: TRBJ2-2
D gene: .
clone size: .
V gene: TRBV7-2

CDR3 protein: CASSLITGGGLNEQFF
CDR3 DNA: TGTGCCAGCAGCTTAATAACAGGGGGAGGCCTCAATGAGCAGTTCTTC
J gene: TRBJ2-1
D gene: TRBD1
clone size: .
V gene: TRBV11-2

CDR3 protein: CATSRGPDTQYF
CDR3 DNA: TGTGCCACCAGCAGAGGGCCCGATACGCAGTATTTT
J gene: TRBJ2-3
D gene: .
clone size: .
V gene: TRBV15